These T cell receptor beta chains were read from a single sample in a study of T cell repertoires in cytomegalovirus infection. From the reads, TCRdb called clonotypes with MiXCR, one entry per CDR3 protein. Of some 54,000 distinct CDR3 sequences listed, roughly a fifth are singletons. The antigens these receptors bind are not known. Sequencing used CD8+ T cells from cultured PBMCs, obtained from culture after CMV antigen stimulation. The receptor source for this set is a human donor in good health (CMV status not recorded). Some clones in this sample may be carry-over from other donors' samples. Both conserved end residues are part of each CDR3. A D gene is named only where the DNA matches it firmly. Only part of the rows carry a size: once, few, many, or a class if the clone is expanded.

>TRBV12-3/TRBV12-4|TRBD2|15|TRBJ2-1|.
CASSTSGGTYNEQFF
TGTGCCAGCAGTACTAGCGGGGGCACCTACAATGAGCAGTTCTTC
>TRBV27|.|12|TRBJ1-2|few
CASRAGSYGYTF
TGTGCCAGCAGGGCAGGCTCCTATGGCTACACCTTC
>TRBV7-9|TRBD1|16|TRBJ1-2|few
CASSLGGQGGKDGYTF
TGTGCCAGCAGCTTAGGGGGACAGGGGGGAAAGGATGGCTACACCTTC
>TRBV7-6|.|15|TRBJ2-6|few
CASSRGGSGANVLTF
TGTGCCAGCAGCCGAGGGGGGAGTGGGGCCAACGTCCTGACTTTC
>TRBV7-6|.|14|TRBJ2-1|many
CASSLAGPQHEQFF
TGTGCCAGCAGCTTGGCCGGGCCTCAACATGAGCAGTTCTTC
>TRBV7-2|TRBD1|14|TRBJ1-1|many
CASSYGTGSTEAFF
TGTGCCAGCAGCTACGGGACAGGGAGCACTGAAGCTTTCTTT
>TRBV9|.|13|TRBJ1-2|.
CASSVTDAYGYTF
TGTGCCAGCAGCGTCACGGACGCATATGGCTACACCTTC
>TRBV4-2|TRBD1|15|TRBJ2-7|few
CASSQGTGGTYEQYF
TGTGCCAGCAGCCAAGGGACAGGGGGGACCTACGAGCAGTACTTC
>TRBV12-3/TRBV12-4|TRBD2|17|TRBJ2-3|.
CASSFTSGLAATDTQYF
TGTGCCAGCAGTTTCACGTCGGGACTAGCCGCGACAGATACGCAGTATTTT
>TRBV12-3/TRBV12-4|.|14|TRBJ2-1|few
CASTGGLQDNEQFF
TGTGCCAGCACCGGGGGACTCCAGGACAATGAGCAGTTCTTC
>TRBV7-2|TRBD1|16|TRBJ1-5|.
CASSWDSSSSNQPQHF
TGTGCCAGCAGTTGGGACAGTAGTAGTAGCAATCAGCCCCAGCATTTT
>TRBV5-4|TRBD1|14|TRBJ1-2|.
CASSWGGDRQGYTF
TGTGCCAGCAGCTGGGGCGGGGACAGGCAAGGCTACACCTTC
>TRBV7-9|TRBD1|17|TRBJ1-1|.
CASSPQGDREGNTEAFF
TGTGCCAGCAGCCCTCAAGGGGACAGAGAAGGGAACACTGAAGCTTTCTTT